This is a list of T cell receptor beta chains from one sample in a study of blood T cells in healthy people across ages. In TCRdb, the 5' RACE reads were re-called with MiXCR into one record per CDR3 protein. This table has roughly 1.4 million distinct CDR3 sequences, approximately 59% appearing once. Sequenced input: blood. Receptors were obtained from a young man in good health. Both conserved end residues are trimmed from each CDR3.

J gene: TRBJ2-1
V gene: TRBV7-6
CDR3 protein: ASSRGLAENNEQF

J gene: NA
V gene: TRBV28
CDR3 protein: ASSLPNSGGETQY

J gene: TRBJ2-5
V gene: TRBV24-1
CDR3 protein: ATSDPSGWTQY

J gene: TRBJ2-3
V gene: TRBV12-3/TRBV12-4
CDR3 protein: ASTPTSGGPDVQY

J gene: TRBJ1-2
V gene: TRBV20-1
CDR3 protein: SARDWGAGHGYT

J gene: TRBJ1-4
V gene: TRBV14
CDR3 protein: ASSRGFGTNEKLF

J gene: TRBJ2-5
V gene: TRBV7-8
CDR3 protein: ASSPGARRETQY

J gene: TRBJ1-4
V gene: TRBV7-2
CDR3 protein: ASSPGTGVGKLF

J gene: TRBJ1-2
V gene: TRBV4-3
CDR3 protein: ASSQDLPTDYGYT

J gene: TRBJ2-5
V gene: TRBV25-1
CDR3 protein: ASRGDRGETQY

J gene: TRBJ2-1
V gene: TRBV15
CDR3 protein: ATSRDGGWTGYNEQF

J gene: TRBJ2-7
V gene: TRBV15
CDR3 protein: ATSRGGLAGTYEQY

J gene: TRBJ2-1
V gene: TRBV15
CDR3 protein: ATSSYWTSAAPYNEQF

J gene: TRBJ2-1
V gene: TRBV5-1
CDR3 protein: ASSRGTSGSQEQF

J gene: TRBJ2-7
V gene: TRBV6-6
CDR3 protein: ASSYRGSDVRVYEQY

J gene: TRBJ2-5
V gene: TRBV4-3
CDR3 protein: ASGQGSGVVETQY

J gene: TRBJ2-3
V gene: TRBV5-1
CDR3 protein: ASSFWGYSTDTQY

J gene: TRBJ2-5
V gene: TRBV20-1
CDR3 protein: SALDLYEQY

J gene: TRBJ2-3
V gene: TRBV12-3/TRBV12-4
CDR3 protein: ASSPQRVSTDTQY

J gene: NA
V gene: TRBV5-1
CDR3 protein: ASSLDTGAAAYEQY

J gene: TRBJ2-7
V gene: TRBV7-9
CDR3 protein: ASSFTPPRDEQY

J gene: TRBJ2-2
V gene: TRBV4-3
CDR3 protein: ASSPQGHGELF

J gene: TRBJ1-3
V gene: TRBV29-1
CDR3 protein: RELDTGTANSGNTIY

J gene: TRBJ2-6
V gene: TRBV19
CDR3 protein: ASSIYRMSSGANVLT

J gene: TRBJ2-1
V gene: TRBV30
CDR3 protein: AWSWTEGEQF

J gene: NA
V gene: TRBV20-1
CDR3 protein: SAREDRDHEQY

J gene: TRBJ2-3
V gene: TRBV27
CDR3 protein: ASSFHGQGLSTDTQY

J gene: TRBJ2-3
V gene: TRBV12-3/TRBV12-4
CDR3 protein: ASLDGGWDTQY

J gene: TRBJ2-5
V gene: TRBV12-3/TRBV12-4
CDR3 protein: ASSFSSGTQETQY

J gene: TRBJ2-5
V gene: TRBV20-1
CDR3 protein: SATSGAQETQY

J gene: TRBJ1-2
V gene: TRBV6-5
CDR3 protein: ASSYSIALANYGYT

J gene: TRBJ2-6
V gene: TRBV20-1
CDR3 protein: SASHSGANVLT

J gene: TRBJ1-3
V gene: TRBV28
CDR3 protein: ASSLAAGRYGNTIY

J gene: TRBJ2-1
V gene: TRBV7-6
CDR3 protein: ASSLDPGDYNEQF

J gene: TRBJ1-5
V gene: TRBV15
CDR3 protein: ATSRDWASQH

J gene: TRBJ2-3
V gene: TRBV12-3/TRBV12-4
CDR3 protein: ASSWTSGVTDTQY

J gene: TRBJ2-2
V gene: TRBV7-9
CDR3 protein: ASSPPPDNTGELF

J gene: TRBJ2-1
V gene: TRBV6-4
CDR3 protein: ASGKSASGTYNEQF

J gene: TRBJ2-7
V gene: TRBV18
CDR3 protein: ASSITGATYEQY

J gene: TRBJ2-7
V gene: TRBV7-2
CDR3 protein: ASSTPFPDSGIVVYEQY